These 28 T cell receptor beta chains were all obtained from the same sample, sequenced in a study of Ad26.COV2.S vaccination and SARS-CoV-2 variants. Assay: immunoSEQ multiplex PCR; the TCRdb copy retains only in-frame clones and omits some. The table shows 440,000 or so clones, with 90% occurring only once. As to treatment: some 19 received Ad26.COV2.S at low or high dose, single or two shots; several received placebo; per-sample allocation not given. Collection of samples fell on day 63 after the first vaccine or placebo injection. This specimen was peripheral blood, taken in a trial of Ad26.COV2.S vaccine versus placebo. The receptors stem from a person aged 18-65 years who received the Ad26.COV2.S COVID-19 vaccine or a placebo.

The J gene is TRBJ1-1, the V gene TRBV24-1; TRBD1 agrees at 8 bases. Looked up from germline, CDR1 is KGHDR and CDR2 is SFDVKD. The CDR3 runs to 11 residues. V was pared by 7 bases and J by 6 bases, with 0 bases of the junction left unmatched. The DNA of the CDR3 is TGTGCCACCAGACAGGGGGCTGAAGCTTTCTTT. Protein: CATRQGAEAFF.

The rearrangement links TRBV7-2 to TRBJ1-4, with a tentative D call TRBD1 (6 bases). CDR1 is SGHTA, CDR2 FQGNSA, per germline. The length of the CDR3 is 19 residues. Trimming took off 2 bases at V and 5 bases at J, with 24 bases between the two ends. The CDR3 DNA follows: TGTGCCAGCAGCTTAAATCCGGGACACTTAATAGGGTCAAATGAAAAACTGTTTTTT. It encodes CASSLNPGHLIGSNEKLFF. The whole variable domain, remainder taken from reference TRBV7-2 and TRBJ1-4, is GAGVSQSPSNKVTEKGKDVELRCDPISGHTALYWYRQSLGQGLEFLIYFQGNSAPDKSGLPSDRFSAERTGGSVSTLTIQRTQQEDSAVYLCASSLNPGHLIGSNEKLFFGSGTQLSVL.

The chain joins TRBV18 to TRBJ2-2; tentative D call: TRBD1 (6 bases). V dropped 3 bases and J dropped 0 bases, with 11 bases sitting between them. This CDR3 has 16 amino acids. The germline gives CDR1 KGHSH, CDR2 LQKENI. In nucleotides, the CDR3 is TGTGCCAGCTCACCGGAGACAGGCGCGAACACCGGGGAGCTGTTTTTT. Protein: CASSPETGANTGELFF.

The chain has TRBV28 and TRBJ2-7, with D unclear. Germline CDR1 and CDR2: MDHEN and SYDVKM. V lost 2 bases and J 1 base, leaving 15 bases between the germline ends. This CDR3 region has 16 residues. The CDR3 protein is CASSLNSVEISYEQYF. As DNA, the CDR3 is TGTGCCAGCAGTTTAAATTCGGTGGAAATTTCCTACGAGCAGTACTTC.

The J gene is TRBJ1-2, the V gene TRBV9; 7 positions agree with TRBD1. The junction had 7 bases not matched to a gene; V was cut back by 4 bases and J by 4 bases. Germline-derived CDR1 and CDR2 are SGDLS and YYNGEE. The CDR3 runs 14 residues. The chain's CDR3 is CASSHRDSIYGYTF. DNA for the CDR3: TGTGCCAGCAGCCACCGGGACAGTATCTATGGCTACACCTTC.

The chain combines TRBV2 with TRBJ1-1; maybe TRBD1 (5 bases). The V and J ends lost 3 bases and 1 base respectively, with 12 bases between them. The CDR3 has 15 residues. CDR1 SNHLY and CDR2 FYNNEI come from the germline V gene. The DNA for the CDR3 is TGTGCCAGCAGTGATGGGACGGCCTGGAACACTGAAGCTTTCTTT. Its translation: CASSDGTAWNTEAFF.

The chain recombines TRBV4-1 with TRBJ2-1, with 7 bases that match TRBD2. The CDR3 length is 16 residues. J lost 0 bases, V lost 3 bases, and 5 bases had no gene match. Germline CDR1 MGHRA, CDR2 YSYEKL. The CDR3 region has the DNA TGCGCCAGCAGCCAGCCGACTAGCAGCTCCTACAATGAGCAGTTCTTC. Translating gives CASSQPTSSSYNEQFF.

This rearrangement joins TRBV28 to TRBJ1-2, with D tentatively TRBD1 (6 bases). Deletions cut 5 bases from V and 8 bases from J, with 18 bases between. The germline V gene has CDR1 MDHEN and CDR2 SYDVKM. The CDR3 runs 14 residues. The DNA of the CDR3 is TGTGCCAGCAGTCCCTCCGGGGGGGCGCGGGGCTACACCTTC. As protein: CASSPSGGARGYTF.

The V call is TRBV7-2, the J call TRBJ2-7, with 8 bases lining up with TRBD1. J lost 3 bases, V lost 4 bases, and 5 bases had no gene match. CDR3 length: 14 amino acids. Germline CDR1 is SGHTA and CDR2 is FQGNSA. The CDR3 DNA follows: TGTGCCAGCAGCTCCGGACAGGGATACTACGAGCAGTACTTC. Protein product: CASSSGQGYYEQYF.

The chain joins TRBV7-2 to TRBJ2-3, with 13 bases that match TRBD2. V lost 5 bases, J lost 4 bases, and 9 bases stayed unmatched. The CDR3 spans 17 residues. Germline lookup yields CDR1 SGHTA and CDR2 FQGNSA. The CDR3 loop reads CASSRGGTSGNADTQYF. The CDR3 DNA reads TGTGCCAGCAGCCGGGGGGGGACTAGCGGGAACGCAGATACGCAGTATTTT.

J is TRBJ1-4 and V is TRBV6-5, with D maybe TRBD1 (6 bases). The germline V gene encodes CDR1 MNHEY and CDR2 SVGAGI. The CDR3 totals 13 residues. Trimming shortened V by 7 bases and J by 5 bases, and 11 bases separated the two germline ends. The CDR3 nucleotides read TGTGCCAGCATACAGGGCATAAATGAAAAACTGTTTTTT. Amino acids: CASIQGINEKLFF.

CDR3 nucleotides: TGCGCCAGCAGCTTGAGGGACAGGGGACTCTCACCCCTCCACTTT. It translates to CASSLRDRGLSPLHF. V gene TRBV5-1 combines with J gene TRBJ1-6; TRBD1 matches 10 bases. The CDR3 length is 15 residues. V shed 1 base, J shed 10 bases, and the junction held 5 bases outside the gene matches. Germline-derived CDR1 and CDR2 are SGHRS and YFSETQ.

CDR3 DNA sequence: TGTGCCAGCAGCCAAGATTGGTTGTTCGTTTCAGGCACAGATACGCAGTATTTT. Translated: CASSQDWLFVSGTDTQYF. V usage is TRBV14 and J usage is TRBJ2-3, with no clear D. In germline, CDR1 is SGHDN, CDR2 FVKESK. The CDR3 covers 18 residues. Trimming shortened V by 0 bases and J by 1 base, and 17 bases separated the two germline ends. Full variable domain (rest looked up from reference TRBV14 and TRBJ2-3): EAGVTQFPSHSVIEKGQTVTLRCDPISGHDNLYWYRRVMGKEIKFLLHFVKESKQDESGMPNNRFLAERTGGTYSTLKVQPAELEDSGVYFCASSQDWLFVSGTDTQYFGPGTRLTVL.

The CDR3 spells CASSFRQVRSRGTGELFF. The CDR3 DNA reads TGTGCCAGCAGCTTTAGACAGGTCCGCTCGCGGGGCACCGGGGAGCTGTTTTTT. The chain recombines TRBV7-2 with TRBJ2-2; D may be TRBD1 or TRBD2 (6 bases each). V was shortened by 3 bases and J by 4 bases, with 21 bases between the two germline ends. CDR3 length: 18 amino acids. Germline V gene data show CDR1 as SGHTA and CDR2 as FQGNSA.

The gene calls are TRBV7-8 and TRBJ1-5; D perhaps matches TRBD1 (5 bases). V lost 4 bases and J 1 base, leaving 11 bases between the germline ends. The CDR3 has 15 amino acids. The V gene's germline CDR1 is SGHVS and CDR2 FQNEAQ. The chain's CDR3 is CASSSHPGSNQPQHF. Here the CDR3 DNA reads TGTGCCAGCAGCTCGCACCCAGGGAGCAATCAGCCCCAGCATTTT.

This sequence joins TRBV19 and TRBJ2-4; TRBD1 might be the D (6 bases). CDR1 is LNHDA and CDR2 is SQIVND in the germline V gene (reference sequence). V was cut by 6 bases and J by 4 bases, with 22 bases left in between. This CDR3 has 17 amino acids. The CDR3 loop reads CASSQQGLRDGKNIQYF. The CDR3 region has the DNA TGTGCCAGTAGCCAACAGGGTCTGAGGGACGGAAAAAACATTCAGTACTTC.

The rearrangement links TRBV10-3 to TRBJ1-1; no firm D call. CDR3 length equals 12 residues. CDR1 and CDR2 (germline): ENHRY, SYGVKD. Trimming removed 7 bases from V and 6 bases from J, with 12 bases in between. CDR3 in DNA: TGTGCCATCACAGGCGGAACTCCTGAAGCTTTCTTT. Residues: CAITGGTPEAFF.

CDR3 residues: CASSLTGTTSGRRELFF. The CDR3 DNA reads as TGTGCCAGCAGCTTGACAGGAACGACTAGCGGTAGGAGGGAGCTGTTTTTT. V is TRBV7-8 and J is TRBJ2-2; 9 bases match TRBD2. Germline CDR1 SGHVS, CDR2 FQNEAQ. Germline trimming cut 3 bases from V and 9 bases from J; bases unmatched to any gene: 14. This CDR3 region has 17 residues. Looking up the rest from reference TRBV7-8 and TRBJ2-2 gives the full variable domain: GAGVSQSPRYKVAKRGQDVALRCDPISGHVSLFWYQQALGQGPEFLTYFQNEAQLDKSGLPSDRFFAERPEGSVSTLKIQRTQQEDSAVYLCASSLTGTTSGRRELFFGEGSRLTVL.

Comment on this clone: This specimen includes other DNA sequences encoding the same CDR3. The CDR3 here is CSVATGPDTQYF. The CDR3 DNA reads as TGCAGCGTGGCCACAGGACCAGATACGCAGTATTTT. The rearrangement joins TRBV29-1 to TRBJ2-3, with D possibly matching TRBD1 (5 bases). Germline V gives CDR1 SQVTM, CDR2 ANQGSEA. The CDR3 has 12 residues. Trimming took off 6 bases at V and 4 bases at J, with 11 bases between the two ends.

CDR3 bases: TGTGCCAGCAGTTTAGCCAGGGGCTACGAGCAGTACTTC. The encoded protein is CASSLARGYEQYF. The rearrangement joins TRBV27 to TRBJ2-7; tentative D call: TRBD1 (6 bases). Germline loops: CDR1 MNHEY, CDR2 SMNVEV (reference sequence). V lost 2 bases to trimming and J lost 3 bases, with 8 bases between them. This CDR3 has 13 residues.

The chain is built from TRBV28 and TRBJ2-3; 7 bases are a match to TRBD1. The CDR3 is 16 residues long. Germline CDR1 MDHEN, CDR2 SYDVKM. Trimming at V came to 4 bases and at J to 1 base, leaving 8 bases not matched to a gene. DNA for the CDR3: TGTGCCAGCAGTTATGAGGGGGCTAAAGGCACAGATACGCAGTATTTT. Protein product: CASSYEGAKGTDTQYF.

The sample holds one count of this clone. This chain uses TRBV4-2 with TRBJ2-2; no clear D. V shed 3 bases and J shed 4 bases, with 9 bases lying between them. The germline gives CDR1 LGHNA, CDR2 YNFKEQ. The CDR3 extends over 14 amino acids. CDR3 amino acids: CASSQISGTGELFF. CDR3 coding DNA: TGTGCCAGCAGCCAGATTTCCGGCACCGGGGAGCTGTTTTTT.

This chain uses TRBV5-4 with TRBJ2-7; 9 bases are shared with TRBD2. The CDR3 is made up of 15 amino acids. CDR1 SGHNT and CDR2 YYREEE come from the germline V gene (reference sequence). J was trimmed by 2 bases and V by 2 bases; bases with no gene match: 5. In nucleotides, the CDR3 is TGTGCCAGCAGCTTCTTAGCGGGAGCCCCCTACGAGCAGTACTTC. As protein: CASSFLAGAPYEQYF.

This clone came up once. The V call is TRBV7-3, the J call TRBJ2-1, with D maybe TRBD2 (7 bases). The CDR3 is made up of 15 amino acids. Trimming removed 0 bases at V and 9 bases at J, with 15 bases between. CDR1 is SGHTA and CDR2 is FQGTGA in the germline V gene. CDR3 loop: CASSLTGGDSFEQFF. The CDR3 nucleotides read TGTGCCAGCAGCTTAACAGGGGGGGACTCGTTTGAGCAGTTCTTC.

V and J are TRBV15 and TRBJ2-1, with D possibly being TRBD2 (5 bases). This CDR3 region has 16 residues. V was pared by 1 base and J by 8 bases, with 18 bases between. CDR1 LNHNV and CDR2 YYDKDF come from the germline V gene (reference sequence). CDR3 protein: CATSRGLGSLSYEQFF. In DNA form, the CDR3 reads TGTGCCACCAGCAGAGGGTTGGGGAGTTTAAGCTATGAGCAGTTCTTC.

The chain employs TRBV14 and TRBJ2-5; 9 nucleotides line up with TRBD1. From germline, CDR1 is SGHDN and CDR2 FVKESK. Unmatched junction bases numbered 4, after V lost 4 bases and J lost 1 base. The CDR3 spans 15 residues. The CDR3 here is CASSLRQGGQETQYF. The CDR3 DNA is TGTGCCAGCAGCCTTCGACAGGGGGGCCAAGAGACCCAGTACTTC.

The genes are TRBV4-1 and TRBJ1-1, with 7 bases matching TRBD1. This CDR3 has 17 residues. The germline gives CDR1 MGHRA, CDR2 YSYEKL. V lost 3 bases, J lost 1 base, and 11 bases stayed unmatched. CDR3 sequence: CASSHKLQGLSNTEAFF. DNA of the CDR3: TGCGCCAGCAGCCACAAATTACAGGGGCTCTCGAACACTGAAGCTTTCTTT.

The CDR3 loop reads CASSLEGSSYNEQFF. Written as DNA, the CDR3 is TGTGCCAGCAGCTTAGAGGGGAGCTCCTACAATGAGCAGTTCTTC. The rearrangement links TRBV11-3 to TRBJ2-1, with a weak D call TRBD2 (5 bases). CDR3 length: 15 amino acids. CDR1 and CDR2 from the germline V gene are SGHNT and YENEEA. Trimming left V 0 bases short and J 0 bases short, with 6 bases between.